These 9 T cell receptor beta chains were all obtained from the same sample, sequenced in a study of cytomegalovirus exposure and HLA in healthy donors. Primers: 60 Vbeta forward and 13 Jbeta reverse. Measured with immunoSEQ multiplex PCR; TCRdb has only the in-frame clones, and not every one. In the table there are around 100,000 clones, just under 80% of which are singletons. The sample was PBMCs. These receptors were collected from a man aged 25 to 40 in good health and CMV-seronegative.

This chain joins TRBV14 and TRBJ2-5, with TRBD1 as a possible D gene (6 bases). This CDR3 is built from 13 residues. Germline V CDR1 and CDR2: SGHDN, FVKESK. Deletions cut 4 bases from V and 8 bases from J, with 14 bases between. CDR3 in amino acids: CASSPLGGTTQYF. Written as DNA, the CDR3 is TGTGCCAGCAGCCCCTTAGGGGGAACTACCCAGTACTTC.

This rearrangement joins TRBV19 to TRBJ2-7; the match to TRBD1 covers 8 bases. V lost 2 bases, J lost 5 bases, and 11 bases stayed unmatched. Germline V CDR1 and CDR2: LNHDA, SQIVND (reference sequence). The CDR3 is made up of 16 amino acids. The CDR3 loop is CASSISHGQGTHEQYF. The DNA for the CDR3 is TGTGCCAGTAGTATATCCCATGGACAGGGAACCCACGAGCAGTACTTC.

This clone was observed a few times. This chain joins TRBV7-9 and TRBJ1-4; 8 positions agree with TRBD1. The CDR3 runs 15 residues. Per the germline V gene, CDR1 is SEHNR and CDR2 is FQNEAQ (reference sequence). J lost 5 bases, V lost 5 bases, and 7 bases had no gene match. The CDR3 loop reads CASSEGTGSNEKLFF. For the CDR3, the DNA is TGTGCCAGCAGCGAAGGGACAGGTTCAAATGAAAAACTGTTTTTT.

V and J are TRBV15 and TRBJ1-5; D remains unclear. This CDR3 has 14 residues. Germline V CDR1 and CDR2: LNHNV, YYDKDF (reference sequence). With 3 bases removed from V and 2 bases from J, the gap between germline ends came to 8 bases. CDR3 coding DNA: TGTGCCACCAGCAGCAGGAGGGGCAATCAGCCCCAGCATTTT. As protein: CATSSRRGNQPQHF.

The chain has TRBV9 and TRBJ2-1; 14 positions agree with TRBD2. This CDR3 spans 17 amino acids. V gave up 3 bases and J gave up 7 bases; unmatched junction bases: 9. Germline V gene sequence: CDR1 SGDLS, CDR2 YYNGEE. CDR3 residues: CASSGGLAGGRWNEQFF. CDR3 sequence (DNA): TGTGCCAGCAGCGGAGGACTAGCGGGGGGCAGGTGGAATGAGCAGTTCTTC. Complete variable domain (other parts from reference TRBV9 and TRBJ2-1): DSGVTQTPKHLITATGQRVTLRCSPRSGDLSVYWYQQSLDQGLQFLIQYYNGEERAKGNILERFSAQQFPDLHSELNLSSLELGDSALYFCASSGGLAGGRWNEQFFGPGTRLTVL.

The rearrangement joins TRBV7-3 to TRBJ2-1; 8 bases are a match to TRBD1. The J segment lost 6 bases and the V segment lost 2 bases, leaving 3 bases of the junction unmatched. CDR3 length equals 14 residues. Germline loops: CDR1 SGHTA, CDR2 FQGTGA. The CDR3 DNA reads TGTGCCAGCAGCTTACAAGGGACAGGCAATGAGCAGTTCTTC. Protein sequence: CASSLQGTGNEQFF.

CDR3 residues: CASSYGAGDINEQFF. For the CDR3, the DNA is TGTGCCAGCAGTTACGGGGCGGGAGATATAAATGAGCAGTTCTTC. The V and J genes are TRBV6-5 and TRBJ2-1; 7 bases are shared with TRBD2. There are 15 residues in the CDR3. J gave up 7 bases and V 2 bases, and 8 bases lay outside the gene matches. Germline loops: CDR1 MNHEY, CDR2 SVGAGI.

The J gene is TRBJ2-1, the V gene TRBV6-6, with D possibly TRBD2 on 5 matching bases. V lost 7 bases, J lost 0 bases, and 13 bases lay in between. Germline values: CDR1 MNHNY, CDR2 SVGAGI (reference sequence). The CDR3 contains 15 residues. The CDR3 spells CASKVEADSYNEQFF. In DNA form, the CDR3 reads TGTGCCAGCAAGGTGGAGGCGGACTCCTACAATGAGCAGTTCTTC.

The genes are TRBV7-3 and TRBJ2-2, with D hard to call. This CDR3 contains 14 residues. Germline assignment: CDR1 SGHTA and CDR2 FQGTGA. Trimming removed 2 bases at V and 5 bases at J, with 9 bases between. CDR3 sequence (DNA): TGTGCCAGCAGCTTATTCAGAGGTACCGGGGAGCTGTTTTTT. It is translated as CASSLFRGTGELFF.